This TCR beta chain was identified in a study of T-cell reconstitution after alpha-beta-depleted transplantation in children. A TCRbeta library incorporating unique molecular identifiers was prepared. TCRdb re-analysed the PCR reads in MiXCR, keeping a single row per CDR3 protein. Among hundreds of thousands of distinct CDR3 sequences listed, approximately 17% were seen once. This clonotype was recorded a few times. There are 15 residues in the CDR3. Germline V CDR1 and CDR2: SQVTM, ANQGSEA. V was clipped by 2 bases and J by 3 bases; unmatched bases: 9. The receptor was isolated from a male patient between 2 and 15 years old who had a stem cell transplant for acute lymphoblastic leukemia, so the T cells may come from the graft donor. The chain joins TRBV29-1 to TRBJ2-7, with 8 nucleotides matching TRBD1. Source: PBMCs, mostly from graft donor cells, taken 360 days after TCRalphabeta/CD19-depleted stem cell transplant. For the CDR3, the DNA is TGCAGCGTTGAATTGGGAAGGACAGGGCGCTACGAGCAGTACTTC. It encodes CSVELGRTGRYEQYF.